This paragraph reports one TCR beta chain. Its target is not known. This specimen comes from a study of shared clonotypes between healthy human individuals. The donor population consisted of healthy HIV-negative adults with no recent acute infections or vaccinations. Measured with immunoSEQ multiplex PCR; TCRdb has only the in-frame clones, and not every one. The sample has over a million clones, 96% seen once. The germline gives CDR1 SGHDT, CDR2 YYEEEE. V lost 4 bases to trimming and J lost 2 bases; unmatched junction nucleotides: 4. CDR3 size: 14 residues. Findings and limits, study-wide: As a rule, naive subsets had a larger estimated richness than memory subsets.

The rearrangement joins TRBV5-6 to TRBJ1-2; 8 bases align to TRBD1. The receptor comes from a man in his thirties or forties in good health. The sequencing input was naive CD4+ T cells sorted from blood. Subset noted: CD45RA+ positively selected. CDR3 loop: CASSRWTGNYGYTF. In nucleotides, the CDR3 is TGTGCCAGCAGCAGGTGGACAGGGAACTATGGCTACACCTTC.